Below, one TCR beta chain is given with its context. The sample is drawn from a study of blood T cell repertoires in COVID-19. With 3 bases removed from V and 3 bases from J, the gap between germline ends came to 12 bases. The germline CDR1 and CDR2 sequences are SGHDN and FVKESK. The CDR3 has 14 amino acids. The assay was immunoSEQ multiplex PCR, and TCRdb's table has in-frame clones only and misses some. The sample includes 150,000 to 200,000 clones, around 80% of them seen just once. The V gene is TRBV14, the J gene TRBJ2-7, with a weak D call TRBD1 (6 bases). Sequenced input: PBMCs or T cells enriched from blood (not recorded which). This clonotype was obtained from a man aged 45-65 years who had recovered from COVID-19. Here the CDR3 reads CASSQVDSIYEQYF. For the CDR3, the DNA is TGTGCCAGCAGCCAGGTGGACAGCATCTACGAGCAGTACTTC. The complete variable domain, with remaining parts taken from reference TRBV14 and TRBJ2-7, reads EAGVTQFPSHSVIEKGQTVTLRCDPISGHDNLYWYRRVMGKEIKFLLHFVKESKQDESGMPNNRFLAERTGGTYSTLKVQPAELEDSGVYFCASSQVDSIYEQYFGPGTRLTVT.